One TCR beta chain is described in this entry. These data are taken from a study of OX40 agonist ivuxolimab in advanced cancers. Trimming shortened V by 7 bases and J by 6 bases, and 19 bases separated the two germline ends. CDR3 length: 15 residues. Germline V lookup: CDR1 MNHEY, CDR2 SVGAGI. Clones were read by immunoSEQ multiplex PCR, and TCRdb kept only the in-frame ones, dropping some. The data hold approximately 70,000 clones, with 70% to 90% observed a single time. This clonotype was obtained from an adult with an advanced solid tumor such as melanoma, head and neck, liver or kidney cancer. V usage is TRBV6-5 and J usage is TRBJ2-1; D possibly corresponds to TRBD2 (6 bases). Source: CD4+ or CD8+ T cells sorted from blood, taken in a trial of the OX40 agonist ivuxolimab. CDR3 region: CASTSGTLTGNEQFF. CDR3 DNA sequence: TGTGCCAGCACCTCCGGGACTTTGACCGGCAATGAGCAGTTCTTC.